This T cell receptor beta chain was retrieved from a study of T cells in Graves' hyperthyroidism and ophthalmopathy. Extraction of PBMCs used roughly 9.3 ml of fresh peripheral blood. Amplification of TCR beta CDR3 regions used RNA as the template. Carried out on the TCR CDR3, a first-round RT-PCR used the HTBI primer set. One entry per CDR3 protein results from TCRdb running MiXCR on the multiplex PCR reads. The repertoire holds a few hundred thousand distinct CDR3 sequences, with roughly 25% as singletons. Study observations and caveats: Ophthalmopathy and stable hyperthyroidism were separated by a 13 V-J model.

Trimming pared 7 bases from V and 4 bases from J, leaving 13 bases between. This CDR3 region has 13 residues. Germline-derived CDR1 and CDR2 are MDHEN and SYDVKM. This clonotype came up a few times. The antigen remains unidentified. This clonotype was obtained from a man in his fifties or sixties with Graves' hyperthyroidism. Sample: blood. This chain uses TRBV28 with TRBJ2-5; D gene uncertain. This CDR3 reads CASTNYRLETQYF. CDR3 DNA sequence: TGTGCCAGCACCAACTACCGGCTAGAGACCCAGTACTTC.